This T cell receptor beta chain came from a study of OX40 agonist ivuxolimab in advanced cancers. The overall study: The patients received agonistic anti-OX40 (CD134) antibody ivuxolimab.

Germline CDR1 reads MNHEY; CDR2 reads SVGAGI. This CDR3 is 11 amino acids long. V lost 7 bases and J 7 bases, leaving 10 bases between the germline ends. TCRdb's copy holds only in-frame clones and misses some; the assay was immunoSEQ multiplex PCR. The sample carries about 68,000 clones, around 93% recorded once. Sequencing was performed on CD4+ or CD8+ T cells sorted from blood, taken in a trial of the OX40 agonist ivuxolimab. The source of this sequence is an adult with an advanced solid tumor such as melanoma, head and neck, liver or kidney cancer. V and J are TRBV6-5 and TRBJ2-5; D may correspond to TRBD1 or TRBD2 (7 bases each). DNA of the CDR3: TGTGCCAGCACCAGGGGGGGGACCCAGTACTTC. Encoded protein: CASTRGGTQYF.